The 31 T cell receptor beta chains below come from one sample, sequenced in a study of T cells in Graves' hyperthyroidism and ophthalmopathy. Authors of the study amplified TCR beta CDR3 regions from RNA transcripts. A first-round RT-PCR of the TCR CDR3 used the HTBI primer set. TCRdb processed the multiplex PCR reads anew with MiXCR; each CDR3 protein has one entry. The sample carries roughly 240,000 distinct CDR3 sequences, roughly 17% recorded once. The sample was blood. The receptor set was obtained from a woman between 18 and 29 years old with Graves' ophthalmopathy.

This clonotype was seen a handful of times. This rearrangement joins TRBV6-5 to TRBJ2-1; tentative D call: TRBD2 (5 bases). The CDR3 is made up of 16 amino acids. The V end was cut by 0 bases, the J end by 8 bases, with 17 bases between. Germline V lookup: CDR1 MNHEY, CDR2 SVGAGI. CDR3 bases: TGTGCCAGCAGTTACTCCCCACCGACTATTTCCGATGAGCAGTTCTTC. Translation gives CASSYSPPTISDEQFF.

J is TRBJ2-1 and V is TRBV11-2, with 8 bases aligning to TRBD1. Losses at the gene ends were 5 bases for V and 3 bases for J; bases not matched to a gene: 9. There are 16 residues in the CDR3. CDR1 is SGHAT, CDR2 FQNNGV, per germline. CDR3 in amino acids: CASSMLGTGDYNEQFF. The CDR3 nucleotides read TGTGCCAGCAGCATGTTAGGGACAGGAGACTACAATGAGCAGTTCTTC.

The rearrangement links TRBV28 to TRBJ1-5, with 9 bases matching TRBD1. V gave up 1 base and J gave up 1 base; unmatched junction bases: 2. Germline V CDR1 and CDR2: MDHEN, SYDVKM. This CDR3 contains 16 residues. The CDR3 DNA reads as TGTGCCAGCAGTTTATCCGGGACAGGGAGCAATCAGCCCCAGCATTTT. This sequence encodes CASSLSGTGSNQPQHF.

There are many counts of this clonotype. The rearrangement joins TRBV6-1 to TRBJ1-5; 7 nucleotides align to TRBD1. The length of the CDR3 is 15 residues. Germline CDR1 MNHNS, CDR2 SASEGT. The junction had 9 bases not matched to a gene; V was cut back by 5 bases and J by 5 bases. Here the CDR3 DNA reads TGTGCCAGCAGTAAGACAGGGACTCGGGATCAGCCCCAGCATTTT. This translates into CASSKTGTRDQPQHF.

This clonotype occurred many times. J is TRBJ2-2 and V is TRBV20-1, with D perhaps matching TRBD1 or TRBD2 (5 bases each). Germline lookup yields CDR1 DFQATT and CDR2 SNEGSKA (reference sequence). The CDR3 extends over 16 amino acids. Trimming shortened V by 5 bases and J by 1 base, and 17 bases separated the two germline ends. The CDR3, as DNA: TGCAGTGCTCACACTCCGGGACGAAGGAACACCGGGGAGCTGTTTTTT. Amino acids: CSAHTPGRRNTGELFF.

This clonotype was seen repeatedly, ten times or more. One junction end does not reproduce the germline sequence, and a read error may be involved. The CDR3 DNA sequence: TGTGCCAGCAGTTTGGGACATGCCCCGCGCAATGGGCAGTTCTTC. Its translation is CASSLGHAPRNGQFF. V is TRBV12-3 or TRBV12-4 and J is TRBJ2-1; D might be TRBD1 (6 bases). The CDR3 spans 15 residues.

At least ten counts were recorded for this clonotype. The V gene is TRBV10-3, the J gene TRBJ2-3, with 11 bases matching TRBD2. V trimming: 4 bases; J trimming: 2 bases; junction bases outside the gene matches: 8. The CDR3 runs 17 residues. Germline V gene data show CDR1 as ENHRY and CDR2 as SYGVKD. In DNA, the CDR3 is TGTGCCATCAGTGCGTCTAGCGGGGGGCCATACACAGATACGCAGTATTTT. Translated: CAISASSGGPYTDTQYF.

This clonotype was found many times. The V call is TRBV20-1, the J call TRBJ2-5; D gene unclear. Trimming removed 5 bases at V and 4 bases at J, with 20 bases between. The CDR3 covers 15 residues. CDR1 and CDR2 from the germline V gene are DFQATT and SNEGSKA (reference sequence). CDR3 coding DNA: TGCAGTGCTTTGTCCGACGCTCAGTACCTAGAGACCCAGTACTTC. This translates into CSALSDAQYLETQYF.

In this sample, this clonotype turned up many times. The chain is built from TRBV28 and TRBJ2-7; 7 bases fit TRBD1. The CDR3 contains 14 residues. The V and J ends lost 3 bases and 4 bases, in that order; junction bases with no gene match: 6. In germline, CDR1 is MDHEN, CDR2 SYDVKM. The CDR3 region is CASSLRQGVYEQYF. The CDR3 DNA sequence: TGTGCCAGCAGTTTGCGACAGGGAGTTTACGAGCAGTACTTC. Full variable domain (remainder filled in from reference TRBV28 and TRBJ2-7): DVKVTQSSRYLVKRTGEKVFLECVQDMDHENMFWYRQDPGLGLRLIYFSYDVKMKEKGDIPEGYSVSREKKERFSLILESASTNQTSMYLCASSLRQGVYEQYFGPGTRLTVT.

This clonotype showed up many times. CDR3: CSVELAGFTDTQYF. Here the CDR3 DNA reads TGCAGCGTTGAACTAGCGGGGTTCACAGATACGCAGTATTTT. This chain links TRBV29-1 with TRBJ2-3; TRBD2 matches 9 bases. V trimming: 2 bases; J trimming: 2 bases; junction bases outside the gene matches: 2. Germline-derived CDR1 and CDR2 are SQVTM and ANQGSEA. This CDR3 contains 14 residues.

This clonotype was picked up many times. This chain links TRBV3-1 with TRBJ1-2; possible D gene TRBD1, 5 bases. This CDR3 spans 16 amino acids. With 3 bases removed from V and 6 bases from J, the gap between germline ends came to 20 bases. CDR1 is LGHDT and CDR2 is YNNKEL in the germline V gene (reference sequence). The CDR3 spells CASSQDPGPPGNGYTF. In DNA, the CDR3 is TGTGCCAGCAGCCAGGACCCGGGACCCCCGGGAAATGGCTACACCTTC.

This clonotype was picked up many times. V usage is TRBV7-2 and J usage is TRBJ2-3; D is uncertain. With 6 bases removed from V and 3 bases from J, the gap between germline ends came to 19 bases. This CDR3 comprises 16 residues. Germline CDR1 is SGHTA and CDR2 is FQGNSA. CDR3 nucleotides: TGTGCCAGCAGTGACACCCAAACCCGGTGGACAGATACGCAGTATTTT. Translated: CASSDTQTRWTDTQYF.

In its sample, this clonotype was seen many times. The chain couples TRBV12-3 or TRBV12-4 to TRBJ2-7; 10 bases match TRBD2. This CDR3 comprises 14 residues. V gave up 4 bases and J gave up 3 bases; unmatched junction bases: 3. CDR3 coding DNA: TGTGCCAGCAGTTGGGTAGCGGGGGGCTACGAGCAGTACTTC. Translated: CASSWVAGGYEQYF.

To note about this clonotype: An end of the junction differs from the germline gene, which may be a read error. The chain employs TRBV7-2 and TRBJ2-1; 7 nucleotides match TRBD2. CDR1 SGHTA and CDR2 FQGNSA come from the germline V gene. The CDR3 length is 15 residues. CDR3 region: CASSLMGGSYNEQSF. For the CDR3, the DNA is TGTGCCAGCAGCCTAATGGGGGGGTCTTACAATGAGCAGTCCTTC.

This clonotype was seen many times. V and J are TRBV12-3 or TRBV12-4 and TRBJ1-1, with a possible D match to TRBD1 (5 bases). CDR3 length: 15 amino acids. V was pared by 5 bases and J by 2 bases, with 15 bases between. The CDR3 sequence: CASSLSQEFNTEAFF. In DNA, the CDR3 is TGTGCCAGCAGTCTCTCACAGGAATTTAACACTGAAGCTTTCTTT.

This clonotype was detected a few times. V is TRBV12-3 or TRBV12-4 and J is TRBJ2-1, with a possible D match to TRBD1 (6 bases). V lost 10 bases to trimming and J lost 4 bases, with 26 bases between them. The CDR3 runs to 17 residues. The CDR3 reads CAILIPSTGNRYNEQFF. The CDR3 DNA reads TGTGCCATCCTGATCCCCTCAACAGGGAATAGATACAATGAGCAGTTCTTC.

Ten or more counts support this clonotype. CDR3 nucleotides: TGTGCCAGCAGCGCGAGCGGGAGTTTAACCGGGGAGCTGTTTTTT. It codes for CASSASGSLTGELFF. The chain employs TRBV7-2 and TRBJ2-2; 8 nucleotides align to TRBD2. V trimming: 5 bases; J trimming: 5 bases; junction bases outside the gene matches: 7. The CDR3 is 15 residues long. Germline V gives CDR1 SGHTA, CDR2 FQGNSA.

This clonotype was seen ten or more times. The CDR3 sequence is CSARDTRTPGQPQHF. CDR3 DNA sequence: TGCAGTGCTAGAGATACCAGGACACCAGGACAGCCCCAGCATTTT. This chain links TRBV20-1 with TRBJ1-5, with D maybe TRBD1 (5 bases). Trimming pared 0 bases from V and 7 bases from J, leaving 16 bases between. Germline V gene sequence: CDR1 DFQATT, CDR2 SNEGSKA (reference sequence). This CDR3 comprises 15 residues.

The chain uses TRBV20-1 and TRBJ2-5; D is perhaps TRBD1 or TRBD2 (5 bases each). This CDR3 is 13 amino acids long. The V and J ends lost 6 bases and 2 bases respectively, with 13 bases between them. Germline values: CDR1 DFQATT, CDR2 SNEGSKA (reference sequence). The CDR3 region has the DNA TGCAGTGCGGATGGGACGACACAAGAGACCCAGTACTTC. Translation: CSADGTTQETQYF.

Ten or more counts support this clonotype. The genes are TRBV20-1 and TRBJ2-7, with 8 bases that match TRBD2. CDR3 length: 13 residues. V was clipped by 2 bases and J by 4 bases; unmatched bases: 4. Per germline, CDR1 DFQATT and CDR2 SNEGSKA (reference sequence). Here the CDR3 reads CSARSGSSYEQYF. CDR3 DNA sequence: TGCAGTGCTAGAAGCGGGAGCTCTTACGAGCAGTACTTC.

Ten or more counts support this clonotype. The chain combines TRBV7-9 with TRBJ2-1; no clear D. This CDR3 spans 13 amino acids. The V end lost 1 base, the J end lost 9 bases, and 10 bases lay between the germline ends. From germline, CDR1 is SEHNR and CDR2 FQNEAQ (reference sequence). CDR3 nucleotides: TGTGCCAGCAGCTTAGGGTCCCCGGGTGAGCAGTTCTTC. This sequence encodes CASSLGSPGEQFF.

This clonotype occurred many times. The rearrangement links TRBV27 to TRBJ2-1; possibly TRBD2 for D (5 bases). V lost 0 bases and J lost 6, with 21 bases in between. The CDR3 has 18 amino acids. In germline, CDR1 is MNHEY, CDR2 SMNVEV (reference sequence). CDR3 in DNA: TGTGCCAGCAGTTTATCCCGGGGTAGGGTAAGAATTTCCAATGAGCAGTTCTTC. As protein: CASSLSRGRVRISNEQFF.

Ten or more counts support this clonotype. The chain employs TRBV19 and TRBJ1-1; 9 nucleotides agree with TRBD1. Per the germline V gene, CDR1 is LNHDA and CDR2 is SQIVND (reference sequence). Losses at the gene ends were 6 bases for V and 3 bases for J; bases not matched to a gene: 5. The CDR3 extends over 14 amino acids. CDR3 in DNA: TGTGCCAGTAGCCTCCGGGACAGGGACACTGAAGCTTTCTTT. Protein: CASSLRDRDTEAFF.

This clonotype was detected many times. The chain employs TRBV29-1 and TRBJ1-1, with D possibly matching TRBD1 (6 bases). Per the germline V gene, CDR1 is SQVTM and CDR2 is ANQGSEA. This CDR3 has 15 residues. The germline V and J ends were trimmed by 1 base and 5 bases, with 17 bases remaining between them. CDR3 residues: CSVEGGRTLRTEAFF. CDR3 bases: TGCAGCGTTGAAGGGGGGCGCACCCTCAGGACTGAAGCTTTCTTT. Together with reference TRBV29-1 and TRBJ1-1, the CDR3 gives the full variable domain: SAVISQKPSRDICQRGTSLTIQCQVDSQVTMMFWYRQQPGQSLTLIATANQGSEATYESGFVIDKFPISRPNLTFSTLTVSNMSPEDSSIYLCSVEGGRTLRTEAFFGQGTRLTVV.

This clonotype was recorded many times. The chain couples TRBV2 to TRBJ2-7; D is possibly TRBD2 (7 bases). Germline-derived CDR1 and CDR2 are SNHLY and FYNNEI. The CDR3 covers 16 residues. The V end lost 6 bases, the J end lost 6 bases, and 24 bases lay between the germline ends. The CDR3 loop is CASRETKGGDAAEQYF. CDR3 bases: TGTGCCAGCAGGGAGACTAAGGGGGGGGATGCGGCCGAGCAGTACTTC.

At least ten counts were recorded for this clonotype. The rearrangement joins TRBV6-2 or TRBV6-3 to TRBJ2-7; no firm D call. V was trimmed by 1 base and J by 5 bases, leaving 6 bases between them. CDR1 and CDR2 from the germline V gene are MNHEY and SVGEGT. CDR3 length equals 12 residues. CDR3 loop: CASSYLDNEQYF. CDR3 nucleotide sequence: TGTGCCAGCAGTTACTTAGACAACGAGCAGTACTTC.

There are many counts of this clonotype. The gene calls are TRBV27 and TRBJ2-7; possibly TRBD1 or TRBD2 for D (5 bases each). Germline loops: CDR1 MNHEY, CDR2 SMNVEV (reference sequence). The CDR3 runs 15 residues. The V end lost 6 bases, the J end lost 5 bases, and 20 bases lay between the germline ends. The CDR3 protein is CASSPGTYGIDEQYF. The CDR3 region has the DNA TGTGCCAGCAGCCCAGGGACCTACGGGATTGACGAGCAGTACTTC.

This chain connects TRBV3-1 to TRBJ1-6; D is uncertain. The germline V and J ends were trimmed by 0 bases and 7 bases, with 13 bases remaining between them. Germline V gene data show CDR1 as LGHDT and CDR2 as YNNKEL (reference sequence). CDR3 size: 16 residues. For the CDR3, the DNA is TGTGCCAGCAGCCAAGATCGTCTCACTCAAAATTCACCCCTCCACTTT. This translates into CASSQDRLTQNSPLHF.

This clonotype was detected ten times or more. The chain joins TRBV20-1 to TRBJ1-1, with D possibly TRBD1 on 5 matching bases. V lost 5 bases and J 3 bases, leaving 13 bases between the germline ends. Germline V CDR1 and CDR2: DFQATT, SNEGSKA (reference sequence). This CDR3 is built from 13 residues. The CDR3 here is CSAWDRRYTEAFF. In DNA form, the CDR3 reads TGCAGTGCTTGGGACCGAAGGTACACTGAAGCTTTCTTT.

Ten or more counts support this clonotype. The J gene is TRBJ2-7, the V gene TRBV20-1, with 12 bases identical to TRBD2. The CDR3 is made up of 14 amino acids. Germline lookup yields CDR1 DFQATT and CDR2 SNEGSKA (reference sequence). The ends lost 4 bases at V and 2 bases at J; junction bases unmatched: 3. CDR3 in DNA: TGCAGTGCTACGGGACTAGCGGGTACCTACGAGCAGTACTTC. Translated: CSATGLAGTYEQYF.

This clonotype was detected ten times or more. This chain joins TRBV20-1 and TRBJ2-1; 8 nucleotides line up with TRBD1. Germline V gives CDR1 DFQATT, CDR2 SNEGSKA (reference sequence). V gave up 7 bases and J gave up 5 bases; unmatched junction bases: 13. The CDR3 has 15 amino acids. CDR3: CSVTRDRLLHNEQFF. For the CDR3, the DNA is TGCAGTGTCACTAGGGACAGGCTCCTACACAATGAGCAGTTCTTC.